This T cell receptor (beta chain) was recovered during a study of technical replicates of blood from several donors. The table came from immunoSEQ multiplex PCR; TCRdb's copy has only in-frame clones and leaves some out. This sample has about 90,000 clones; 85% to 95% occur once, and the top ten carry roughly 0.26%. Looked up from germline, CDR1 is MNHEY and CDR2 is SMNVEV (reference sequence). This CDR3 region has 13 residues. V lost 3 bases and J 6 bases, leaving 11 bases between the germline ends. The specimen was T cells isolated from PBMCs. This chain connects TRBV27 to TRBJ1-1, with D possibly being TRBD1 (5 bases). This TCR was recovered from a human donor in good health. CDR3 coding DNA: TGTGCCAGCAGTTTTAGGAGGGGACCTGAAGCTTTCTTT. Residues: CASSFRRGPEAFF.